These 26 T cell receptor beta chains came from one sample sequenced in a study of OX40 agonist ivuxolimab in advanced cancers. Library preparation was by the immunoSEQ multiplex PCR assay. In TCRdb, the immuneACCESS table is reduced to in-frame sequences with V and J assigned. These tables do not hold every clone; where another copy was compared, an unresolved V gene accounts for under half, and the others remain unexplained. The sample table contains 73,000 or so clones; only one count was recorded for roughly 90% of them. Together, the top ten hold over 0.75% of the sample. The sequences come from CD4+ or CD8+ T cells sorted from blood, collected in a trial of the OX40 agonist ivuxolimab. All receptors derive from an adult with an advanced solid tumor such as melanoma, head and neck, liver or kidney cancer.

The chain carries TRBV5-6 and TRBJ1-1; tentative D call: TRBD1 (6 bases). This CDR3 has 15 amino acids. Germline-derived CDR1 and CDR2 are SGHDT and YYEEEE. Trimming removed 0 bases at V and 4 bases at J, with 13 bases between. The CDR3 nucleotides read TGTGCCAGCAGCTTGGCTCCCGTCAGGGGCACTGAAGCTTTCTTT. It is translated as CASSLAPVRGTEAFF. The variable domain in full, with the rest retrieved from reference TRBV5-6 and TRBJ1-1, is DAGVTQSPTHLIKTRGQQVTLRCSPKSGHDTVSWYQQALGQGPQFIFQYYEEEERQRGNFPDRFSGHQFPNYSSELNVNALLLGDSALYLCASSLAPVRGTEAFFGQGTRLTVV.

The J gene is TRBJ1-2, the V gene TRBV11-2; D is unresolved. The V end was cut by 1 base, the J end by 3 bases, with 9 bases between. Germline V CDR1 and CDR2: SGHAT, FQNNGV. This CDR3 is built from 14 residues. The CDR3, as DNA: TGTGCCAGCAGCTTAGTGACGGAATACTATGGCTACACCTTC. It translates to CASSLVTEYYGYTF.

In DNA, the CDR3 is TGTGCCAGCAGGAGGACCGGGACAGGGGACGAGCAGTACTTC. Translated, it gives CASRRTGTGDEQYF. The chain couples TRBV6-5 to TRBJ2-7, with 10 bases matching TRBD1. The CDR3 has 14 amino acids. CDR1 MNHEY and CDR2 SVGAGI come from the germline V gene. Germline trimming cut 6 bases from V and 5 bases from J; bases unmatched to any gene: 7.

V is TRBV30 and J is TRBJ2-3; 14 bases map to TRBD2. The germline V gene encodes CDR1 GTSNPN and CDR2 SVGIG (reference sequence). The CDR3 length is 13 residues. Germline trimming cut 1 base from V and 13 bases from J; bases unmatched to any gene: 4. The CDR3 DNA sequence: TGTGCCTGGAGTGGGACTAGCGGGGGGAAAGAGTATTTT. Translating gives CAWSGTSGGKEYF.

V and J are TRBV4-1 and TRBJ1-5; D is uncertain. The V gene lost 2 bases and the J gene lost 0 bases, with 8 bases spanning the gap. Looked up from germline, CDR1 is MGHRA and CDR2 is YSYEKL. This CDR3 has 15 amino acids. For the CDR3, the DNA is TGCGCCAGCAGCCAATCGGGGATTAGCAATCAGCCCCAGCATTTT. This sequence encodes CASSQSGISNQPQHF.

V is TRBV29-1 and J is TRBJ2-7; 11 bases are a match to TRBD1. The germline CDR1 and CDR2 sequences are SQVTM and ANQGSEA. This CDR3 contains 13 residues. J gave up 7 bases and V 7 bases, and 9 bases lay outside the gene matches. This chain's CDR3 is CSAGTGTGGEQYF. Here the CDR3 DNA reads TGCAGCGCCGGAACCGGGACAGGGGGGGAGCAGTACTTC.

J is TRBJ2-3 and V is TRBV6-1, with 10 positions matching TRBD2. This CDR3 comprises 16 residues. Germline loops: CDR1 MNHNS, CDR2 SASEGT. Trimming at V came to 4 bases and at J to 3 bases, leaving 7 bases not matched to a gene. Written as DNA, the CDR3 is TGTGCCAGCAGTGTGGTAGCGGGGGGAACTACAGATACGCAGTATTTT. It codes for CASSVVAGGTTDTQYF.

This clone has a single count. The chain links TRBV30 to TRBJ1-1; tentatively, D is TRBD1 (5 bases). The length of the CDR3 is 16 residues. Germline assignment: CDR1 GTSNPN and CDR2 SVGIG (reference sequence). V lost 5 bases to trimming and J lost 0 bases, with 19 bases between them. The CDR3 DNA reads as TGTGCCTGGCGACGGACACGGGGCCCTATGAACACTGAAGCTTTCTTT. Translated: CAWRRTRGPMNTEAFF.

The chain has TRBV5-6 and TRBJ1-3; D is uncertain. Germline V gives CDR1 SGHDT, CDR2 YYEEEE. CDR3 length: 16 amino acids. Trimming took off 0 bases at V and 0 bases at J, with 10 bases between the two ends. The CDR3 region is CASSLDLPISGNTIYF. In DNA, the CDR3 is TGTGCCAGCAGCTTGGATCTCCCTATCTCTGGAAACACCATATATTTT.

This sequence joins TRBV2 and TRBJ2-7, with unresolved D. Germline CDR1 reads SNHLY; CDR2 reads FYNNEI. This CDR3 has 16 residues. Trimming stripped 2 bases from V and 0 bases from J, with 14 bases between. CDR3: CASSERGPPSSYEQYF. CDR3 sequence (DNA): TGTGCCAGCAGTGAAAGAGGACCCCCGAGCTCCTACGAGCAGTACTTC.

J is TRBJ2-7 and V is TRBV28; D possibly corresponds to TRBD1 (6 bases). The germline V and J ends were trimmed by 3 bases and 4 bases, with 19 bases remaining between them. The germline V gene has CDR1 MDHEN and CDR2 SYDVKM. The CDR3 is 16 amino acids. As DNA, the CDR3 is TGTGCCAGCAGTTTGGCCGGGTCAGGTCAGGGGTACGAGCAGTACTTC. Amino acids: CASSLAGSGQGYEQYF.

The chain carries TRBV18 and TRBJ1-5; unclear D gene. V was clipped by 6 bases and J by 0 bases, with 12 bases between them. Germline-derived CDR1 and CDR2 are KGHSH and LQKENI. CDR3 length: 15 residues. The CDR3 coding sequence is TGTGCCAGCTCCCTCGGACTTGATAGCAATCAGCCCCAGCATTTT. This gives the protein CASSLGLDSNQPQHF.

DNA of the CDR3: TGTGCCATCAGGACCGGGACTAGCGGGAGTTCTGAGCAGTTCTTC. Translation: CAIRTGTSGSSEQFF. The chain links TRBV10-3 to TRBJ2-1; 14 bases line up with TRBD2. Germline CDR1 is ENHRY and CDR2 is SYGVKD. The J segment lost 9 bases and the V segment lost 6 bases, leaving 7 bases of the junction unmatched. CDR3 length: 15 residues.

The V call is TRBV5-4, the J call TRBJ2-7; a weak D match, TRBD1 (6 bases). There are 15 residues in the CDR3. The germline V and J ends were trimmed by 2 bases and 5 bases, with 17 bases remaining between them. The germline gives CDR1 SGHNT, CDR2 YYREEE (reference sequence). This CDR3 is CASSLGYSGGNEQYF. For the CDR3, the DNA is TGTGCCAGCAGCTTAGGATACAGTGGGGGCAACGAGCAGTACTTC. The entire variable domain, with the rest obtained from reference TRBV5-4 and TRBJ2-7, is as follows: ETGVTQSPTHLIKTRGQQVTLRCSSQSGHNTVSWYQQALGQGPQFIFQYYREEENGRGNFPPRFSGLQFPNYSSELNVNALELDDSALYLCASSLGYSGGNEQYFGPGTRLTVT.

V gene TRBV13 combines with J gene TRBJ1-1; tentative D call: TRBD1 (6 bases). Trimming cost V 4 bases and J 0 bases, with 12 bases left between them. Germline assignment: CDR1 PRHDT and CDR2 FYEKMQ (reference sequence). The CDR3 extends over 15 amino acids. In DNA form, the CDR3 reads TGTGCCAGCAGCTACCGGAGGACAGTGAACACTGAAGCTTTCTTT. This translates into CASSYRRTVNTEAFF. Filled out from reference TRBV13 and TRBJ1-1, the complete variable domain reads AAGVIQSPRHLIKEKRETATLKCYPIPRHDTVYWYQQGPGQDPQFLISFYEKMQSDKGSIPDRFSAQQFSDYHSELNMSSLELGDSALYFCASSYRRTVNTEAFFGQGTRLTVV.

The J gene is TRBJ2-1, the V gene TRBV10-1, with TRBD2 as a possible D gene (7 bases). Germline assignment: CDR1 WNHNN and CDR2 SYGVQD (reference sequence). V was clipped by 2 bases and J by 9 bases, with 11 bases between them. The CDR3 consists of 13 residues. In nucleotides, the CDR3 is TGCGCCAGCAGTGAGGGGGGGGGCGGTGAGCAGTTCTTC. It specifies CASSEGGGGEQFF.

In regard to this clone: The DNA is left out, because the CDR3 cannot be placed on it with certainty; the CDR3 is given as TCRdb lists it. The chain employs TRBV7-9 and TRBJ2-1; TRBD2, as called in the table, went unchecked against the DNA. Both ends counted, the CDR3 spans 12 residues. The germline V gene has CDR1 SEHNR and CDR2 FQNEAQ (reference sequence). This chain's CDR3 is CASSEVASGSVF.

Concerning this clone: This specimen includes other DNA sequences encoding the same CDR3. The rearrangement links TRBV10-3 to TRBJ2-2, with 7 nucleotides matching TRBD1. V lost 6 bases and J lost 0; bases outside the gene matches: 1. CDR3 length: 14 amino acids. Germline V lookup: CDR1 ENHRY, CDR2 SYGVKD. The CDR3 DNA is TGTGCCATCAGGGACAGGTCGAACACCGGGGAGCTGTTTTTT. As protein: CAIRDRSNTGELFF.

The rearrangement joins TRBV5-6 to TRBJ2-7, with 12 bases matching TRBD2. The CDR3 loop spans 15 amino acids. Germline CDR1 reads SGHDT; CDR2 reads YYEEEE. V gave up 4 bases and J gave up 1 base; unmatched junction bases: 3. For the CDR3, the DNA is TGTGCCAGCAGCACCACTAGCGGGGGGTCCTACGAGCAGTACTTC. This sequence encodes CASSTTSGGSYEQYF.

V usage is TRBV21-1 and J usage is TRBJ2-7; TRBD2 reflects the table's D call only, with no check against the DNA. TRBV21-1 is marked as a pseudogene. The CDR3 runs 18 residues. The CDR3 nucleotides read TGTGCCAGCAGCAAAGTTATGCTAGCGGGGGTTGGTTCCTACGAGCAGTACTTC. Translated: CASSKVMLAGVGSYEQYF.

DNA of the CDR3: TGTGCCAGCAGTGTGGCAGGGGGGACCGGGGAGCTGTTTTTT. Residues: CASSVAGGTGELFF. The chain uses TRBV11-3 and TRBJ2-2, with TRBD1 as a possible D gene (7 bases). The germline V and J ends were trimmed by 6 bases and 5 bases, with 13 bases remaining between them. The CDR3 covers 14 residues. The germline V gene has CDR1 SGHNT and CDR2 YENEEA.

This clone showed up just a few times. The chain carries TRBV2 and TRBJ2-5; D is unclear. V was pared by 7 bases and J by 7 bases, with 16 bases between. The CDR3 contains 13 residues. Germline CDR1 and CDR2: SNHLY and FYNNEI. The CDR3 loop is CASIQTAKGTQYF. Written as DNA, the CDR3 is TGTGCCAGCATCCAGACGGCCAAGGGGACCCAGTACTTC.

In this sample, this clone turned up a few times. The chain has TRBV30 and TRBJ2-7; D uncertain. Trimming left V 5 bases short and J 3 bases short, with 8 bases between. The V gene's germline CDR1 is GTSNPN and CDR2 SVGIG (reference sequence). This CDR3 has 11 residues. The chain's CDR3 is CAWGFRYEQYF. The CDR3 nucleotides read TGTGCCTGGGGATTTCGCTACGAGCAGTACTTC.

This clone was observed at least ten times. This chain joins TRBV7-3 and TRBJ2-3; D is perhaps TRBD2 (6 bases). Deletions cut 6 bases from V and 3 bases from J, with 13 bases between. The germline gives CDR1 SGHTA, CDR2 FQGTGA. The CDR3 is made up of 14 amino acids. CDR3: CASSTTGETDTQYF. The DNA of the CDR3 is TGTGCCAGCAGTACGACGGGGGAGACAGATACGCAGTATTTT.

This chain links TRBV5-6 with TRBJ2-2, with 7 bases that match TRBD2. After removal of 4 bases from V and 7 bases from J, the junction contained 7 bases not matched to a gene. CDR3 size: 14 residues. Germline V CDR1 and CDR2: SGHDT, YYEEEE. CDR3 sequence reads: CASSPRLAGGELFF. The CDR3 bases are TGTGCCAGCAGCCCACGACTAGCAGGCGGGGAGCTGTTTTTT.

This CDR3 reads CASSFGTSGRNEQFF. The CDR3 region has the DNA TGTGCCAGCAGCTTTGGGACTAGCGGGAGAAATGAGCAGTTCTTC. The chain carries TRBV11-2 and TRBJ2-1; TRBD2 aligns across 14 bases. The CDR3 loop spans 15 amino acids. The germline V gene has CDR1 SGHAT and CDR2 FQNNGV. V was pared by 3 bases and J by 7 bases, with 2 bases of the junction left unmatched. The full variable domain, rest sourced from reference TRBV11-2 and TRBJ2-1, is EAGVAQSPRYKIIEKRQSVAFWCNPISGHATLYWYQQILGQGPKLLIQFQNNGVVDDSQLPKDRFSAERLKGVDSTLKIQPAKLEDSAVYLCASSFGTSGRNEQFFGPGTRLTVL.